Each of the 3 T cell receptor beta chains below was sequenced from the same sample in a study of technical replicates of blood from several donors. Only in-frame clones appear in the TCRdb table, and some are missing; sequencing was by immunoSEQ multiplex PCR. The data hold roughly 85,000 clones, with approximately 95% observed a single time. Sequencing input: T cells isolated from PBMCs. These receptors were obtained from a human donor in good health.

This clone was detected only once. CDR3 nucleotides: TGTGCCCACGAGGGCGACTATGGCTACACCTTC. This encodes CAHEGDYGYTF. The chain combines TRBV7-9 with TRBJ1-2; D is undetermined. CDR3 size: 11 residues. V lost 11 bases, J lost 3 bases, and 10 bases lay in between. The germline CDR1 and CDR2 sequences are SEHNR and FQNEAQ (reference sequence).

The V gene is TRBV28, the J gene TRBJ2-7; possibly TRBD1 for D (5 bases). CDR1 is MDHEN and CDR2 is SYDVKM in the germline V gene. This CDR3 has 15 amino acids. V was trimmed by 5 bases and J by 1 base, leaving 15 bases between them. The CDR3 DNA sequence: TGTGCCAGCAGTCAGCAGGGTTTTAAGTCCTACGAGCAGTACTTC. Translated, it gives CASSQQGFKSYEQYF.

The chain is built from TRBV7-8 and TRBJ1-1; a possible D gene is TRBD1 (5 bases). CDR1 and CDR2 from the germline V gene are SGHVS and FQNEAQ. CDR3 length equals 13 residues. The V end lost 5 bases, the J end lost 6 bases, and 13 bases lay between the germline ends. The CDR3 is CASSLAGIPEAFF. CDR3 bases: TGTGCCAGCAGCCTTGCAGGGATCCCTGAAGCTTTCTTT.